The rows below give T cell receptor beta chains drawn from one sample of a study of blood T cell repertoires in COVID-19. The table came from immunoSEQ multiplex PCR; TCRdb's copy has only in-frame clones and leaves some out. The table has 200,000 to 250,000 clones, about 80% seen once; the top ten hold 1.9%. Specimen: peripheral blood. These receptors originate from a man aged 25-40 years who had recovered from COVID-19. Both conserved end residues are part of each CDR3. D genes are given only for firm matches. Size is stated for part of the rows, as once, few or many counts, or as a class when the clone is expanded.

j_call d_call v_call clone_size cdr3_aa cdr3_nt
TRBJ2-7 TRBD2 TRBV5-4 . CASSFRGGRIDEQYF TGTGCCAGCAGCTTCCGGGGGGGCCGCATCGACGAGCAGTACTTC
TRBJ1-5 . TRBV5-5 . CASSLSGEKQPQHF TGTGCCAGCAGCTTGTCAGGGGAAAAACAGCCCCAGCATTTT
TRBJ1-5 . TRBV10-3 . CAITPGLGQPQHF TGTGCCATCACCCCAGGCCTTGGACAGCCCCAGCATTTT
TRBJ2-3 . TRBV19 . CASSVLLAEMGNTQYF TGTGCCAGTAGTGTCCTCTTAGCGGAGATGGGTAATACGCAGTATTTT
TRBJ1-6 TRBD1 TRBV9 . CASSPERLRQGDSPLHF TGTGCCAGCAGCCCGGAGCGGTTGAGACAGGGTGATTCACCCCTCCACTTT
TRBJ1-2 . TRBV12-3/TRBV12-4 . CASSRLPYGYTF TGTGCCAGTAGCCGACTACCCTATGGCTACACCTTC
TRBJ2-4 . TRBV5-1 . CASSARGDKNIQYF TGCGCCAGTAGCGCCAGGGGAGACAAAAACATTCAGTACTTC
TRBJ2-5 . TRBV11-1 once CASSFRDFQETQYF TGTGCCAGCAGCTTTCGGGACTTCCAAGAGACCCAGTACTTC
TRBJ1-6 . TRBV27 . CASSLHGSSYNSPLHF TGTGCCAGCAGTTTGCACGGGAGCTCCTATAATTCACCCCTCCACTTT
TRBJ2-2 TRBD2 TRBV7-7 . CASSPGLVNTGELFF TGTGCCAGCAGCCCGGGACTAGTCAACACCGGGGAGCTGTTTTTT
TRBJ2-7 TRBD1 TRBV19 . CASSNPGGSYEQYF TGTGCCAGTAGTAACCCAGGGGGTAGTTACGAGCAGTACTTC
TRBJ2-1 TRBD1 TRBV10-2 . CASSAGQGFSHEQFF TGCGCCAGCAGTGCCGGACAGGGATTCTCACATGAGCAGTTCTTC
TRBJ2-3 TRBD2 TRBV3-1/TRBV3-2 . CASSPTSGGSTDTQYF TGTGCCAGCAGCCCGACTAGCGGGGGGAGCACAGATACGCAGTATTTT
TRBJ2-1 TRBD1 TRBV27 . CASSEPGQRGNEQFF TGTGCCAGCAGCGAACCGGGACAGAGGGGTAATGAGCAGTTCTTC
TRBJ2-3 TRBD2 TRBV3-1/TRBV3-2 . CASSRLSRGAEYGQYF TGTGCCAGCAGCCGCCTCTCGCGGGGGGCCGAGTATGGGCAGTATTTT
TRBJ1-1 . TRBV6-5 . CASSYLPGVKNTEAFF TGTGCCAGCAGTTACTTACCCGGGGTGAAGAACACTGAAGCTTTCTTT
TRBJ2-3 . TRBV11-2 . CASSSIGPGSSDTQYF TGTGCCAGCAGCTCGATTGGGCCGGGATCATCAGATACGCAGTATTTT
TRBJ2-4 . TRBV7-9 once CASSLELDSVFLAKNIQYF TGTGCCAGCAGCTTAGAGCTGGACAGCGTGTTCCTAGCCAAAAACATTCAGTACTTC
TRBJ2-3 . TRBV21-1 . CASSKRGRDNDTDTQYF TGTGCCAGCAGCAAAAGGGGGAGGGACAATGACACAGATACGCAGTATTTT
TRBJ2-3 TRBD1 TRBV2 . CASRGDSSTDTQYF TGTGCCAGCAGGGGGGACAGCAGCACAGATACGCAGTATTTT
TRBJ1-2 . TRBV28 . CASSFRGFGYTF TGTGCCAGCAGTTTTCGGGGGTTTGGCTACACCTTC
TRBJ1-6 . TRBV4-1 . CASSQVNRETYNSPLHF TGCGCCAGCAGCCAAGTAAATCGGGAGACATATAATTCACCCCTCCACTTT